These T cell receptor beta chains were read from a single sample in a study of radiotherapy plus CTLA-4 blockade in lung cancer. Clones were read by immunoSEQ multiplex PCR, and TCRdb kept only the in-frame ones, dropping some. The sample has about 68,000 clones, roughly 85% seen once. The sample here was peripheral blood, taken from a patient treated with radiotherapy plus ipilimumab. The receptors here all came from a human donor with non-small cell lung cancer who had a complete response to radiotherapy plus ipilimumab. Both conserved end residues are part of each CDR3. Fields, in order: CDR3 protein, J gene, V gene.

CASSSGQGNYGYTF | TRBJ1-2 | TRBV5-5
CASSIQGQPNGELFF | TRBJ2-2 | TRBV19
CASSLVTPGELFF | TRBJ2-2 | TRBV7-6
CASSLTSYNEQFF | TRBJ2-1 | TRBV5-1
CASSQGTSGDTDTQYF | TRBJ2-3 | TRBV4-3
CATDYHGYTF | TRBJ1-2 | TRBV11-3
CASSENYDADIQYF | TRBJ2-4 | TRBV2
CASSRQGNTGELFF | TRBJ2-2 | TRBV19
CASSPLLNEQFF | TRBJ2-1 | TRBV7-2
CASSPPDREGYGYTF | TRBJ1-2 | TRBV18
CASRAPGANEQFF | TRBJ2-1 | TRBV7-2
CASSVGVGSTYEQYF | TRBJ2-7 | TRBV9
CASGSPGGRTDTQYF | TRBJ2-3 | TRBV12-5
CASSLGPKSYEQYF | TRBJ2-7 | TRBV7-2
CASTEVLTDTQYF | TRBJ2-3 | TRBV6-1
CASGSSGEGKLFF | TRBJ1-4 | TRBV12-5
CASSEWVGSNQPQHF | TRBJ1-5 | TRBV2
CASSRTENYGYTF | TRBJ1-2 | TRBV6-5
CASSQERLAGETDTQYF | TRBJ2-3 | TRBV4-3
CASSPTGGNTGELFF | TRBJ2-2 | TRBV6-5
CASSPGGPGNTEAFF | TRBJ1-1 | TRBV18
CSGGTGSSPKAFF | TRBJ1-1 | TRBV29-1
CASSRGDRVNGYTF | TRBJ1-2 | TRBV18
CASSGGQGATGELFF | TRBJ2-2 | TRBV7-8
CASSWTSGTSYNEQFF | TRBJ2-1 | TRBV11-3
CASSQPDRTQYF | TRBJ2-5 | TRBV4-1
CASSTVQLRDSPLHF | TRBJ1-6 | TRBV6-6
CASSYQRGVGEQYF | TRBJ2-7 | TRBV6-5
CASSPGDRDTEAFF | TRBJ1-1 | TRBV5-1
CASSLGVGNQPQHF | TRBJ1-5 | TRBV6-5
CASSPGPSTDTQYF | TRBJ2-3 | TRBV18
CASSPPANAGNTIYF | TRBJ1-3 | TRBV6-6
CASSFDQRGAETQYF | TRBJ2-5 | TRBV11-3
CASSNGGSYNEQFF | TRBJ2-1 | TRBV7-2
CAISESAGSTDTQYF | TRBJ2-3 | TRBV10-3
CAWRGGVHQPQHF | TRBJ1-5 | TRBV30
CASSQGAGAQETQYF | TRBJ2-5 | TRBV4-1
CASGYISGNEQFF | TRBJ2-1 | TRBV6-5
CASSLARDKNIQYF | TRBJ2-4 | TRBV11-2
CASSMRVVSTDTQYF | TRBJ2-3 | TRBV19
CASSELTGYNEQFF | TRBJ2-1 | TRBV6-1
CASSLGPGLGQPQHF | TRBJ1-5 | TRBV28
CASSLGQDSPLHF | TRBJ1-6 | TRBV5-4
CASRTGGSYNEQFF | TRBJ2-1 | TRBV28
CASSLKFGGGSSYNSPLHF | TRBJ1-6 | TRBV27
CASSSPGGLETQYF | TRBJ2-5 | TRBV5-5
CASSQASQGVDPLHF | TRBJ1-6 | TRBV5-8
CASPQQPNTGELFF | TRBJ2-2 | TRBV6-1
CAWRGDSVGEQFF | TRBJ2-1 | TRBV30
CASSIDGRYNQPQHF | TRBJ1-5 | TRBV19
CASSGQGADTQYF | TRBJ2-3 | TRBV2
CASSMHRGYGYTF | TRBJ1-2 | TRBV19
CASSEGQAIRTIYF | TRBJ1-3 | TRBV18
CASSRDRGVTGELFF | TRBJ2-2 | TRBV6-6
CASSLTGPKNIQYF | TRBJ2-4 | TRBV7-2
CASLMNTEAFF | TRBJ1-1 | TRBV19
CASSQGYSTTGELFF | TRBJ2-2 | TRBV7-6